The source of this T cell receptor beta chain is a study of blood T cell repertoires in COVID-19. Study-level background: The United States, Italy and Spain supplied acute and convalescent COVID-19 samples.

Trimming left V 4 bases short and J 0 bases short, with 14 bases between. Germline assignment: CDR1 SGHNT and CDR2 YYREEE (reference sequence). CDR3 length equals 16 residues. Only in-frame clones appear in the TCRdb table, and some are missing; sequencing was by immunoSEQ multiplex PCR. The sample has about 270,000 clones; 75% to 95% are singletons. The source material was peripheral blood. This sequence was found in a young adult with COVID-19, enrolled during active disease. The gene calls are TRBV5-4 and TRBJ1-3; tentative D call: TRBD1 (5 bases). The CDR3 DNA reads TGTGCCAGCAGCCCAACGGCGGGGGGCTCTGGAAACACCATATATTTT. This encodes CASSPTAGGSGNTIYF.